Following are 9 T cell receptor beta chains from one sample sequenced in a study of T cell changes during pregnancy in multiple sclerosis. Sequencing used immunoSEQ multiplex PCR; TCRdb keeps in-frame clones, though not all of them. The repertoire holds about 110,000 clones, roughly nine tenths seen once, with 1.5% to 2% in the top ten. The sequenced sample was peripheral blood, obtained before pregnancy. These receptors were obtained from a female donor with multiple sclerosis, enrolled in a pregnancy study.

The V and J genes are TRBV18 and TRBJ1-2; the D gene is possibly TRBD1 (6 bases). Trimming took 0 bases from V and 6 from J, leaving 11 bases between them. CDR1 and CDR2 (germline): KGHSH, LQKENI. The CDR3 has 14 amino acids. The CDR3 loop is CASSPPVQGHGYTF. The CDR3 coding sequence is TGTGCCAGCTCACCACCGGTACAGGGTCATGGCTACACCTTC.

The chain has TRBV19 and TRBJ2-1, with 8 nucleotides matching TRBD2. This CDR3 region has 16 residues. J was trimmed by 2 bases and V by 5 bases; bases with no gene match: 8. CDR1 and CDR2 from the germline V gene are LNHDA and SQIVND (reference sequence). The CDR3 loop reads CASSSGAGGTYNEQFF. The CDR3, as DNA: TGTGCCAGTAGTTCCGGGGCGGGGGGAACCTACAATGAGCAGTTCTTC. Full variable domain (outside the CDR3, taken from reference TRBV19 and TRBJ2-1): DGGITQSPKYLFRKEGQNVTLSCEQNLNHDAMYWYRQDPGQGLRLIYYSQIVNDFQKGDIAEGYSVSREKKESFPLTVTSAQKNPTAFYLCASSSGAGGTYNEQFFGPGTRLTVL.

The rearrangement links TRBV6-1 to TRBJ2-7; 10 positions agree with TRBD2. With V trimmed by 6 bases and J by 0 bases, 2 bases remained unmatched. Germline V gene data show CDR1 as MNHNS and CDR2 as SASEGT. CDR3 size: 14 residues. CDR3: CASRGLANSYEQYF. The CDR3, as DNA: TGTGCCAGCAGGGGACTAGCGAACTCCTACGAGCAGTACTTC.

The V gene is TRBV10-3, the J gene TRBJ2-7; 7 positions match TRBD1. The CDR3 runs 17 residues. V lost 6 bases to trimming and J lost 2 bases; unmatched junction nucleotides: 16. Germline V gives CDR1 ENHRY, CDR2 SYGVKD. The CDR3 sequence: CAISPSYRQGRAYEQYF. The CDR3 DNA follows: TGTGCCATCAGCCCCTCCTACCGACAGGGAAGGGCCTACGAGCAGTACTTC.

The V gene is TRBV4-3, the J gene TRBJ2-3; D may be TRBD2 (5 bases). Germline CDR1 reads LGHNA; CDR2 reads YSLEER. V lost 1 base and J lost 2, with 10 bases in between. CDR3 length: 15 amino acids. CDR3 bases: TGCGCCAGCAGCCAAGGGAGCGGTACCACAGATACGCAGTATTTT. Amino acid sequence: CASSQGSGTTDTQYF.

This chain uses TRBV28 with TRBJ2-3; D ambiguous. Germline CDR1 reads MDHEN; CDR2 reads SYDVKM. The CDR3 covers 13 residues. V was clipped by 7 bases and J by 3 bases, with 11 bases between them. For the CDR3, the DNA is TGTGCCAGCATCGAAACTTGGACAGATACGCAGTATTTT. Its protein product is CASIETWTDTQYF.

The chain combines TRBV6-5 with TRBJ1-1; D perhaps matches TRBD1 (6 bases). V dropped 6 bases and J dropped 7 bases, with 21 bases sitting between them. The CDR3 covers 15 residues. CDR1 MNHEY and CDR2 SVGAGI come from the germline V gene. For the CDR3, the DNA is TGTGCCAGCAGAAGTTCCCCGGGACAAGCAATTGAAGCTTTCTTT. This translates into CASRSSPGQAIEAFF.

The chain uses TRBV5-6 and TRBJ1-5, with unresolved D. CDR3 length: 12 amino acids. Germline V CDR1 and CDR2: SGHDT, YYEEEE. Trimming left V 6 bases short and J 10 bases short, with 14 bases between. The CDR3 nucleotides read TGTGCCAGCACCCCTCGGACTAGCCCCCAGCATTTT. Translated: CASTPRTSPQHF.

The chain couples TRBV7-9 to TRBJ2-5, with 8 positions matching TRBD1. J lost 3 bases, V lost 5 bases, and 2 bases had no gene match. CDR3 length: 13 amino acids. The V gene's germline CDR1 is SEHNR and CDR2 FQNEAQ (reference sequence). CDR3 loop: CASSRTGKETQYF. The CDR3 DNA is TGTGCCAGCAGCCGGACAGGGAAAGAGACCCAGTACTTC.